The 2 T cell receptor beta chains below all came from one sample that was sequenced in a study of T cell repertoires in cytomegalovirus infection. MiXCR was run by TCRdb on the reads, yielding one entry per CDR3 protein. The sample yields some 180,000 distinct CDR3 sequences, less than 9.5% seen once. The specimen was PBMCs. These receptors were collected from a human donor in good health (CMV status not recorded). Some clones in this sample may be carry-over from other donors' samples.

The rearrangement uses TRBV28 and TRBJ2-7; TRBD2 aligns across 15 bases. In germline, CDR1 is MDHEN, CDR2 SYDVKM. This CDR3 comprises 14 residues. The V and J ends lost 10 bases and 6 bases, in that order; junction bases with no gene match: 7. The CDR3 DNA reads TGTGCCATTGGGACTAGCGGGAGGCAAGGCGAGCAGTACTTC. Translating it yields CAIGTSGRQGEQYF. Looking up the rest from reference TRBV28 and TRBJ2-7 gives the full variable domain: DVKVTQSSRYLVKRTGEKVFLECVQDMDHENMFWYRQDPGLGLRLIYFSYDVKMKEKGDIPEGYSVSREKKERFSLILESASTNQTSMYLCAIGTSGRQGEQYFGPGTRLTVT.

The rearrangement uses TRBV20-1 and TRBJ2-5; no reliable D call. Trimming stripped 3 bases from V and 4 bases from J, with 12 bases between. The CDR3 covers 13 residues. Germline assignment: CDR1 DFQATT and CDR2 SNEGSKA (reference sequence). The CDR3 sequence: CSARKVEVETQYF. CDR3 DNA: TGCAGTGCTAGGAAAGTGGAAGTAGAGACCCAGTACTTC.